This TCR beta chain was captured in a study of blood T cells in healthy people across ages. Trimming took off 3 bases at V and 0 bases at J, with 14 bases between the two ends. From germline, CDR1 is SQVTM and CDR2 ANQGSEA. This CDR3 has 15 residues. A second PCR, run for roughly 7 to 12 cycles, used a sample-barcoded 5' primer plus a J-beta primer mix. TCRdb used MiXCR to reprocess the 5' RACE reads, holding one entry per CDR3 protein. The sample records 1.5 million to 1.9 million distinct CDR3 sequences, 40% to 45% being singletons. Aged about 6 to 95, donors were systemically healthy Caucasians from Russia. Per sample, at least 6 micrograms of total RNA were extracted.

The V gene is TRBV29-1, the J gene TRBJ1-1; D unresolved. The specimen sequenced was blood. The source of this sequence is a woman in her late teens or twenties in good health. The CDR3 DNA sequence: TGCAGCGTTGAGGAGGGTACCAGCATGAACACTGAAGCTTTCTTT. Amino acid sequence: CSVEEGTSMNTEAFF.